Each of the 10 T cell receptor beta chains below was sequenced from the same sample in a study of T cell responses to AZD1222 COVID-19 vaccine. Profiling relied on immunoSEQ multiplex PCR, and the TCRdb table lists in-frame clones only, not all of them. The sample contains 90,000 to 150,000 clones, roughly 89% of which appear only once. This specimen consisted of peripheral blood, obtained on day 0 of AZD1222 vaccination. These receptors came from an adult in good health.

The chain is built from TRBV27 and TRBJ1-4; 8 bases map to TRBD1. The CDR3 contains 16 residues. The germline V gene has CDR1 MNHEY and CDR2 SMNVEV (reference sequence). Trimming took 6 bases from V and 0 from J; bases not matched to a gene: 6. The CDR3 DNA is TGTGCCAGCAGCCCTGAACAGGGGGCAACTAATGAAAAACTGTTTTTT. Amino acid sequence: CASSPEQGATNEKLFF.

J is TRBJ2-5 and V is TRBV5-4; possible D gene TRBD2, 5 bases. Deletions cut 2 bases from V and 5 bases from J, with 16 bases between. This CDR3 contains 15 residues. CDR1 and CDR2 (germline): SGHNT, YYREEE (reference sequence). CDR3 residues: CASSFPGILSETQYF. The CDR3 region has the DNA TGTGCCAGCAGCTTCCCGGGAATTCTTTCGGAGACCCAGTACTTC.

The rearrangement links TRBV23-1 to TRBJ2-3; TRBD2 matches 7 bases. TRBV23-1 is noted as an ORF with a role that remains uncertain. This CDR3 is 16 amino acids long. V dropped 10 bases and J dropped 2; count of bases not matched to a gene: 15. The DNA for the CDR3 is TGCGCCACCGCCCGGGGGAGGGGATTATTCACAGATACGCAGTATTTT. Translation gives CATARGRGLFTDTQYF.

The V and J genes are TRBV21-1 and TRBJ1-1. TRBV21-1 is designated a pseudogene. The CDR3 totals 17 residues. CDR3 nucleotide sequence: TGTGCCAGCAGCAAAGCGGGGATCGGTGAGGCGGCCACTGAAGCTTTCTTT. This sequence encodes CASSKAGIGEAATEAFF.

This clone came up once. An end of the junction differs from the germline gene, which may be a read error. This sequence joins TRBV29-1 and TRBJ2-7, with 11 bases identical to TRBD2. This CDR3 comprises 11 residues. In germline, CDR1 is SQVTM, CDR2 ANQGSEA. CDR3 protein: CSVMISGRVLF. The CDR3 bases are TGCAGCGTTATGATTAGCGGGAGGGTCCTCTTC.

The CDR3: CASRLTGIGELFF. The CDR3 DNA reads as TGTGCCAGCAGGCTAACAGGCATCGGGGAGCTGTTTTTT. The chain employs TRBV12-3 or TRBV12-4 and TRBJ2-2; D may be TRBD1 (5 bases). The V and J ends lost 6 bases and 7 bases respectively, with 12 bases between them. This CDR3 contains 13 residues.

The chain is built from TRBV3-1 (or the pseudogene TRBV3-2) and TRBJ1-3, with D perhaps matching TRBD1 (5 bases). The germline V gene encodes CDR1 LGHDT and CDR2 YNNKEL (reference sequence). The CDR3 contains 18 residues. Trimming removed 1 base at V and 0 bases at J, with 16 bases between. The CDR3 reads CASSQVSRAPFSGNTIYF. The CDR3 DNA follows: TGTGCCAGCAGCCAAGTTTCCAGGGCCCCCTTCTCTGGAAACACCATATATTTT.

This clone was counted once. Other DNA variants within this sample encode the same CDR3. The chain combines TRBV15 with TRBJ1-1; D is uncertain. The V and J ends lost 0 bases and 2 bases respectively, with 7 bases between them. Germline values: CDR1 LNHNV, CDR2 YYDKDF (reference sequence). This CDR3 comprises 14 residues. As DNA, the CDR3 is TGTGCCACCAGCAGAGATAGAGTAAACACTGAAGCTTTCTTT. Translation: CATSRDRVNTEAFF.

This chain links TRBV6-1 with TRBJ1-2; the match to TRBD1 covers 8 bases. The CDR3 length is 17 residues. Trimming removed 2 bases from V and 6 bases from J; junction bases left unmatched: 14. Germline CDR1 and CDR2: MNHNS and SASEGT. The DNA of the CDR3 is TGTGCCAGCAGTGAAAGGGGCAGGGGGCCCTGGCCGGATGGCTACACCTTC. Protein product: CASSERGRGPWPDGYTF.

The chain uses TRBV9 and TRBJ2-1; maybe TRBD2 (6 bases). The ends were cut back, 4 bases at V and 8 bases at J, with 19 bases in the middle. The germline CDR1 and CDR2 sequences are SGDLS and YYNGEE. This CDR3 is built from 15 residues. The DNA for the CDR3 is TGTGCCAGCAGCATGGGCGGGAACATATTGTATGAGCAGTTCTTC. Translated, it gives CASSMGGNILYEQFF.